This T cell receptor (beta chain) was observed in a study of blood T cell repertoires in COVID-19. Study-wide context: Samples representing acute and convalescent COVID-19 were sourced from the United States, Italy and Spain. From T cells, B-cell-depleted T cells, or PBMCs came the material, which was cDNA or gDNA.

In the original analysis: From reference gene primer amplification, estimates of nucleated cell counts were derived. Only in-frame clones appear in the TCRdb table, and some are missing; sequencing was by immunoSEQ multiplex PCR. D and trimming were read from the DNA, whereas the V and J calls and clone size are those reported in that table. Among a few hundred thousand clones listed, roughly 86% were seen once. Germline lookup yields CDR1 LGHNA and CDR2 YNFKEQ. V was clipped by 1 base and J by 7 bases; unmatched bases: 5. The CDR3 has 15 amino acids. This clone turned up a few times. The chain carries TRBV4-2 and TRBJ2-7; TRBD2 aligns across 12 bases. Sequences were obtained from peripheral blood. The sequence derives from a woman aged 50 to 60 with acute or convalescent COVID-19. CDR3 loop: CASSQADGLAGEQYF. For the CDR3, the DNA is TGTGCCAGCAGCCAAGCCGACGGACTAGCGGGAGAGCAGTACTTC.